This T cell receptor (beta chain) was identified in a study of T cell responses to AZD1222 COVID-19 vaccine. Repertoires were generated with immunoSEQ multiplex PCR, while TCRdb's copy carries only in-frame clones and drops some. The sample carries 30,000 to 40,000 clones, around 82% recorded once. Analysis merged second doses at about 4 or about 12 weeks. CDR1 is SQVTM, CDR2 ANQGSEA, per germline. The CDR3 is 17 residues long. V dropped 4 bases and J dropped 2; count of bases not matched to a gene: 14. With regard to this clone: Its antigen is undetermined.

Study-wide results and caveats: The study found vaccine-associated CD4 TCRs spanning spike, dominant at 160-218 and 743-854. Donors, mostly white British, included more females; clonal diversity was possibly underestimated. Receipt of two AZD1222 doses was followed by a rise in Spike-specific TCR breadth and depth.

The source is an adult who received the AZD1222 COVID-19 vaccine. V gene TRBV29-1 combines with J gene TRBJ2-3; 8 bases are shared with TRBD2. The specimen comprised peripheral blood, sampled 28 days after the second AZD1222 dose. The CDR3 DNA reads as TGCAGCGTTGGGGGGCGGGGGGCCTCCTTGCCCACAGATACGCAGTATTTT. Translation: CSVGGRGASLPTDTQYF.